What follows describes a single TCR beta chain. Assay used: immunoSEQ multiplex PCR; TCRdb lists only in-frame clones, some missing. There are about 300,000 clones in the sample; roughly 84% occur only once, and about 1.6% lies in the top ten. The sample is drawn from a study of blood T cell repertoires in COVID-19. About the research overall: T cells, B-cell-depleted T cells, or PBMCs provided the cDNA or gDNA that served as material.

Sequencing input: peripheral blood. The TCR was taken from a human donor with COVID-19, enrolled during active disease. The donor label of this sample is uncertain.

CDR3 region: CASITRPGDLRDTEAFF. In nucleotides, the CDR3 is TGTGCCAGTATTACGAGACCGGGGGACCTAAGGGACACTGAAGCTTTCTTT. The chain carries TRBV19 and TRBJ1-1; D may be TRBD1 (5 bases). Trimming removed 7 bases from V and 3 bases from J, with 24 bases in between. This CDR3 spans 17 amino acids. The germline V gene has CDR1 LNHDA and CDR2 SQIVND (reference sequence).